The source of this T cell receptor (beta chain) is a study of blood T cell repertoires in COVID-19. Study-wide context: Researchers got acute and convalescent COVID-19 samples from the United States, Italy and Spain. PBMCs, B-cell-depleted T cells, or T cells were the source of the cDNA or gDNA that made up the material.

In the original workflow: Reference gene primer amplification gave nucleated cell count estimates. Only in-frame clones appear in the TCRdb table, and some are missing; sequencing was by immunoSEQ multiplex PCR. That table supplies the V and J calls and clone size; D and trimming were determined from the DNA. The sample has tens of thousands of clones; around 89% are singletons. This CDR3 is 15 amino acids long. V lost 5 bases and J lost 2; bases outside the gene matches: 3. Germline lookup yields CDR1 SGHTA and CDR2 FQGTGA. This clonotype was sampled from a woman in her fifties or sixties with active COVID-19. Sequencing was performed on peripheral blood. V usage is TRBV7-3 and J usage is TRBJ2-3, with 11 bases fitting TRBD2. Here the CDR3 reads CASSQLAGATDTQYF. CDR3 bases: TGTGCCAGCAGCCAACTAGCGGGGGCCACAGATACGCAGTATTTT.